These 9 T cell receptor beta chains originate from one sample sequenced in a study of blood T cells in healthy people across ages. Using a J-beta primer mix together with a sample-barcoded 5' primer, a second PCR was run for roughly 7 to 12 cycles. TCRdb re-called the 5' RACE reads with MiXCR, one entry per CDR3 protein. Of hundreds of thousands of distinct CDR3 sequences listed, about 62% are singletons. The sequenced sample consisted of blood. The source is a man younger than 40 in good health.

The genes are TRBV4-3 and TRBJ2-3, with 10 bases identical to TRBD2. Germline-derived CDR1 and CDR2 are LGHNA and YSLEER. The V gene end was trimmed by 0 bases and the J gene end by 2 bases; junction bases not matched to a gene: 11. The CDR3 sequence is 19 residues long. Here the CDR3 reads CASSQDPPLSGGITDTQYF. In DNA, the CDR3 is TGCGCCAGCAGCCAAGATCCACCCCTTAGCGGGGGGATCACAGATACGCAGTATTTT.

The chain recombines TRBV4-2 with TRBJ1-1; 8 bases agree with TRBD1. Trimming removed 2 bases from V and 0 bases from J; junction bases left unmatched: 5. The CDR3 sequence is 16 residues long. CDR1 is LGHNA and CDR2 is YNFKEQ in the germline V gene. The chain's CDR3 is CASSQKAGGLNTEAFF. The CDR3, as DNA: TGTGCCAGCAGCCAAAAGGCAGGGGGCTTGAACACTGAAGCTTTCTTT.

V is TRBV5-1 and J is TRBJ2-5, with D unclear. Germline V lookup: CDR1 SGHRS, CDR2 YFSETQ. This CDR3 comprises 14 residues. The V and J ends lost 0 bases and 3 bases respectively, with 9 bases between them. The CDR3 sequence: CASSLGLQKETQYF. The CDR3 bases are TGCGCCAGCAGCTTGGGACTTCAAAAAGAGACCCAGTACTTC.

This clonotype was seen a handful of times. The rearrangement uses TRBV4-3 and TRBJ2-1; 11 bases map to TRBD1. The CDR3 length is 16 residues. V lost 1 base, J lost 6 bases, and 5 bases stayed unmatched. Germline CDR1 reads LGHNA; CDR2 reads YSLEER. The CDR3 sequence: CASSQARDRGSNEQFF. CDR3 nucleotides: TGCGCCAGCAGCCAAGCCCGGGACAGGGGGAGCAATGAGCAGTTCTTC.

The chain employs TRBV21-1 and TRBJ1-4. TRBV21-1 is a pseudogene. The CDR3 extends over 17 amino acids. CDR3 protein: CASSTIPNGFTNEKLFF. CDR3 DNA: TGTGCCAGCAGCACTATACCGAACGGTTTTACTAATGAAAAACTGTTTTTT.

V usage is TRBV27 and J usage is TRBJ2-7; TRBD1 or TRBD2 may be the D gene (6 bases each). Looked up from germline, CDR1 is MNHEY and CDR2 is SMNVEV (reference sequence). The V gene lost 5 bases and the J gene lost 1 base, with 15 bases spanning the gap. This CDR3 contains 15 residues. The DNA of the CDR3 is TGTGCCAGCAGTACCAGGGGAGGTTCGTCCTACGAGCAGTACTTC. Translating gives CASSTRGGSSYEQYF.

This clonotype was recorded a few times. J is TRBJ2-7 and V is TRBV7-2; D unresolved. The ends were cut back, 1 base at V and 2 bases at J, with 15 bases in the middle. This CDR3 comprises 16 residues. Germline V lookup: CDR1 SGHTA, CDR2 FQGNSA. The chain's CDR3 is CASSLVWTVDPYEQYF. DNA for the CDR3: TGTGCCAGCAGCTTAGTTTGGACGGTGGATCCCTACGAGCAGTACTTC.

This chain uses TRBV7-3 with TRBJ2-1; 8 bases map to TRBD2. CDR3 length: 18 residues. The germline V gene encodes CDR1 SGHTA and CDR2 FQGTGA. The V gene end was trimmed by 4 bases and the J gene end by 1 base; junction bases not matched to a gene: 12. CDR3: CASSSNVGGRPSYNEQFF. Written as DNA, the CDR3 is TGTGCCAGCAGCTCGAATGTGGGCGGGAGGCCATCCTACAATGAGCAGTTCTTC.

J is TRBJ1-2 and V is TRBV6-6; 8 bases map to TRBD1. The CDR3 has 15 residues. In germline, CDR1 is MNHNY, CDR2 SVGAGI (reference sequence). V was pared by 5 bases and J by 6 bases, with 11 bases of the junction left unmatched. CDR3 nucleotides: TGTGCCAGCAGTCATCAAGGACAGGGAGTCGATGGCTACACCTTC. This sequence encodes CASSHQGQGVDGYTF.